This passage covers 2 T cell receptor beta chains from one sample sequenced in a study of shared T cell receptors in the human thymus. Libraries were prepared by immunoSEQ multiplex PCR; TCRdb keeps only in-frame clonotypes and omits some of them. The repertoire holds about 660,000 clones, with roughly 90% as singletons. Another study also made use of these data, one on human thymus T cells.

The sequenced sample consisted of thymocytes. These receptors were collected from a boy in the first two years of life with a congenital heart defect.

J is TRBJ1-1 and V is TRBV28; D possibly corresponds to TRBD1 (5 bases). Trimming removed 5 bases from V and 4 bases from J, with 20 bases in between. CDR1 is MDHEN and CDR2 is SYDVKM in the germline V gene. The CDR3 totals 16 residues. CDR3 bases: TGTGCCAGCAGTCCCCCATCGACAGCTGAGATCACTGAAGCTTTCTTT. The encoded protein is CASSPPSTAEITEAFF.

V gene TRBV27 combines with J gene TRBJ2-7; 14 bases are shared with TRBD2. Germline V CDR1 and CDR2: MNHEY, SMNVEV (reference sequence). V was clipped by 3 bases and J by 3 bases; unmatched bases: 10. CDR3 length: 18 residues. CDR3 region: CASSFGQAGTSGSYEQYF. DNA for the CDR3: TGTGCCAGCAGTTTCGGACAGGCCGGGACTAGCGGGAGCTACGAGCAGTACTTC.